What follows are 13 T cell receptor beta chains derived from one specimen sequenced in a study of cytomegalovirus exposure and HLA in healthy donors (dated by TCRdb to 2017 to 2019). The method behind the library was the immunoSEQ multiplex PCR assay. For the multiplex PCR, a mixture combining 60 forward primers for TCR Vbeta segments and 13 reverse primers for TCR Jbeta segments was used. Held by TCRdb, this immuneACCESS table contains in-frame sequences only and omits some clones. Under half of the omission traces to an unresolved V gene where checked; the cause of the rest is unknown. The sample's clone listing holds 170,000 or so clones. The top ten constitute under 2.5% of the sample. Sequences were obtained from PBMCs. Every receptor here comes from a young man in good health and CMV-seronegative.

CDR3 nucleotides: TGTGCCAGCAGCTTGGATCGACTAGCGGGAGTGAATGAGCAGTTCTTC. Translation: CASSLDRLAGVNEQFF. The J gene is TRBJ2-1, the V gene TRBV5-6; 12 nucleotides agree with TRBD2. With 0 bases clipped from V and 7 bases from J, the junction kept 5 bases outside the gene matches. CDR1 is SGHDT and CDR2 is YYEEEE in the germline V gene. The CDR3 is 16 amino acids. Using reference TRBV5-6 and TRBJ2-1 for the parts outside the CDR3, the full variable domain is DAGVTQSPTHLIKTRGQQVTLRCSPKSGHDTVSWYQQALGQGPQFIFQYYEEEERQRGNFPDRFSGHQFPNYSSELNVNALLLGDSALYLCASSLDRLAGVNEQFFGPGTRLTVL.

The chain recombines TRBV4-3 with TRBJ1-4; 7 nucleotides match TRBD1. From germline, CDR1 is LGHNA and CDR2 YSLEER. This CDR3 is 14 amino acids long. After removal of 8 bases from V and 10 bases from J, the junction contained 13 bases not matched to a gene. The chain's CDR3 is CASAQGTAGGKLFF. The CDR3 DNA is TGCGCCAGCGCGCAGGGGACAGCAGGAGGAAAACTGTTTTTT.

V usage is TRBV27 and J usage is TRBJ2-2; D perhaps matches TRBD1 (6 bases). Germline loops: CDR1 MNHEY, CDR2 SMNVEV (reference sequence). This CDR3 region has 17 residues. V lost 5 bases and J lost 0, with 16 bases in between. The CDR3 here is CASSLPGHLSNTGELFF. The DNA for the CDR3 is TGTGCCAGCAGTCTCCCGGGACACCTTTCGAACACCGGGGAGCTGTTTTTT.

This chain links TRBV28 with TRBJ2-7, with 7 bases identical to TRBD2. V trimming: 5 bases; J trimming: 7 bases; junction bases outside the gene matches: 8. The germline V gene encodes CDR1 MDHEN and CDR2 SYDVKM. The length of the CDR3 is 13 residues. CDR3 DNA sequence: TGTGCCAGCAGTAGCGGGGCCTACACTGAGCAGTACTTC. Amino acid sequence: CASSSGAYTEQYF.

The J gene is TRBJ2-2, the V gene TRBV25-1; TRBD1 aligns across 7 bases. This CDR3 contains 15 residues. From germline, CDR1 is MGHDK and CDR2 SYGVNS. The V and J ends lost 4 bases and 5 bases, in that order; junction bases with no gene match: 7. The CDR3 region is CASSVTGTVTGELFF. CDR3 DNA: TGTGCCAGCAGTGTCACCGGGACAGTTACCGGGGAGCTGTTTTTT.

The rearrangement uses TRBV5-1 and TRBJ2-1, with 12 bases identical to TRBD2. Germline V gene sequence: CDR1 SGHRS, CDR2 YFSETQ. Trimming at V came to 2 bases and at J to 9 bases, leaving 12 bases not matched to a gene. This CDR3 contains 17 residues. For the CDR3, the DNA is TGCGCCAGCAGCTTTCTCTCTAGCGGGAGGGCCGGGCCTGAGCAGTTCTTC. Protein product: CASSFLSSGRAGPEQFF.

The chain joins TRBV7-2 to TRBJ2-1, with 10 bases fitting TRBD2. The CDR3 is 14 amino acids. Germline-derived CDR1 and CDR2 are SGHTA and FQGNSA. V shed 5 bases, J shed 9 bases, and the junction held 7 bases outside the gene matches. DNA of the CDR3: TGTGCCAGCAGCCTCCTAGCGGGAGTAGGTGAGCAGTTCTTC. It encodes CASSLLAGVGEQFF.

The chain combines TRBV29-1 with TRBJ1-2, with D possibly being TRBD1 (6 bases). Trimming stripped 2 bases from V and 4 bases from J, with 8 bases between. CDR3 size: 12 residues. Germline loops: CDR1 SQVTM, CDR2 ANQGSEA. Written as DNA, the CDR3 is TGCAGCGTTGAAAGGGGGGGCTATGGCTACACCTTC. This gives the protein CSVERGGYGYTF.

The chain joins TRBV10-1 to TRBJ2-1; weak D call: TRBD2 (6 bases). V lost 6 bases and J lost 2, with 11 bases in between. The CDR3 totals 14 residues. Looked up from germline, CDR1 is WNHNN and CDR2 is SYGVQD (reference sequence). CDR3 sequence: CASRASAPYNEQFF. The CDR3 nucleotides are TGCGCCAGCAGAGCTAGCGCCCCCTACAATGAGCAGTTCTTC.

The V and J genes are TRBV5-1 and TRBJ2-3, with 8 bases matching TRBD1. The ends lost 0 bases at V and 4 bases at J; junction bases unmatched: 7. The germline CDR1 and CDR2 sequences are SGHRS and YFSETQ. The CDR3 spans 16 residues. CDR3 in amino acids: CASSLAGQGGADTQYF. The CDR3 DNA is TGCGCCAGCAGCTTGGCCGGACAGGGAGGCGCAGATACGCAGTATTTT. Full variable domain (missing parts from reference TRBV5-1 and TRBJ2-3): KAGVTQTPRYLIKTRGQQVTLSCSPISGHRSVSWYQQTPGQGLQFLFEYFSETQRNKGNFPGRFSGRQFSNSRSEMNVSTLELGDSALYLCASSLAGQGGADTQYFGPGTRLTVL.

The rearrangement links TRBV19 to TRBJ2-7, with 8 bases aligning to TRBD1. Looked up from germline, CDR1 is LNHDA and CDR2 is SQIVND (reference sequence). The CDR3 runs 14 residues. J lost 4 bases, V lost 5 bases, and 7 bases had no gene match. The CDR3 here is CASSYSGQDYEQYF. In DNA form, the CDR3 reads TGTGCCAGTAGTTACTCGGGACAGGATTACGAGCAGTACTTC.

Notes on this clone: Germline is not matched at one junction end, which may reflect a read error. The rearrangement joins TRBV5-1 to TRBJ2-5; 8 positions match TRBD1. The germline CDR1 and CDR2 sequences are SGHRS and YFSETQ. This CDR3 region has 14 residues. The CDR3 here is CASTLTGDQETQYF. The CDR3 nucleotides read TGCGCCAGCACCTTGACAGGGGACCAAGAGACCCAGTACTTC.

CDR3 coding DNA: TGTGCCACCAGCAGAGATCTTGGACTAGCGGGAGGGCCTTTAACCCTCGAGCAGTACTTC. Translated: CATSRDLGLAGGPLTLEQYF. The chain carries TRBV15 and TRBJ2-5; 15 nucleotides align to TRBD2. Matching the DNA end better, TRBJ2-7 makes the J call doubtful. Germline V gives CDR1 LNHNV, CDR2 YYDKDF (reference sequence). There are 20 residues in the CDR3.